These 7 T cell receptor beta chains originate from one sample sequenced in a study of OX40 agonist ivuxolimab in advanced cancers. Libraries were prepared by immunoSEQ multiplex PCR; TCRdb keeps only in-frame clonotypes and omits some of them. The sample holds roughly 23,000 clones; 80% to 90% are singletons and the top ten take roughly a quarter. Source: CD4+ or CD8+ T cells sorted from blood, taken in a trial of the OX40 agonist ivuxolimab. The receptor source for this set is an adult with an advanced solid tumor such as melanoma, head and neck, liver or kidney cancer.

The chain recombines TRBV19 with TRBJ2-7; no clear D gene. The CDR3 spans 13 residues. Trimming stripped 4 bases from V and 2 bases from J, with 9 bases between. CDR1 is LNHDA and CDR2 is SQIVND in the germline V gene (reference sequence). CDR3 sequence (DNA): TGTGCCAGTAGTACCTCCCTACCCTACGAGCAGTACTTC. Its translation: CASSTSLPYEQYF.

CDR3 sequence reads: CASSLRYGSGTGELFF. The CDR3 nucleotides read TGTGCCAGCAGTCTTCGTTACGGGTCGGGCACCGGGGAGCTGTTTTTT. The chain carries TRBV27 and TRBJ2-2; no definite D call. There are 16 residues in the CDR3. Trimming removed 5 bases at V and 4 bases at J, with 17 bases between. Germline V gene sequence: CDR1 MNHEY, CDR2 SMNVEV (reference sequence).

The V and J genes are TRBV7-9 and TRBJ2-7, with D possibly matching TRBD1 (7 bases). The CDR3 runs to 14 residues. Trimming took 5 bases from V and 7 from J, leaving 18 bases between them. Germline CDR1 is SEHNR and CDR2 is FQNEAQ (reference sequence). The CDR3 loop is CASSIPTGRSEQYF. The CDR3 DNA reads TGTGCCAGCAGCATTCCGACAGGGAGGAGTGAGCAGTACTTC.

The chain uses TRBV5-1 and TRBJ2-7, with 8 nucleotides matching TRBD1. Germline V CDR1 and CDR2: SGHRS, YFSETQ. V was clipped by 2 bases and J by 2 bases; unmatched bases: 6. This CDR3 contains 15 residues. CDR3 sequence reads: CASSFEDRVAYEQYF. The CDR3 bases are TGCGCCAGCAGCTTTGAGGACAGGGTAGCCTACGAGCAGTACTTC.

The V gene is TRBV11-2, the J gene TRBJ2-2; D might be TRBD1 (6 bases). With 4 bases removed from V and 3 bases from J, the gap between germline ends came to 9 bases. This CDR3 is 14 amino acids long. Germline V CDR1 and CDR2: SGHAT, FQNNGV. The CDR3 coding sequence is TGTGCCAGCAGCTCCCAGGGGTACACCGGGGAGCTGTTTTTT. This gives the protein CASSSQGYTGELFF.

DNA for the CDR3: TGCGCCAGCAGAGGCCCCGAAGAGACCCAGTACTTC. Protein: CASRGPEETQYF. This rearrangement joins TRBV5-1 to TRBJ2-5; D not certain. There are 12 residues in the CDR3. V was shortened by 5 bases and J by 3 bases, with 8 bases between the two germline ends. CDR1 SGHRS and CDR2 YFSETQ come from the germline V gene.

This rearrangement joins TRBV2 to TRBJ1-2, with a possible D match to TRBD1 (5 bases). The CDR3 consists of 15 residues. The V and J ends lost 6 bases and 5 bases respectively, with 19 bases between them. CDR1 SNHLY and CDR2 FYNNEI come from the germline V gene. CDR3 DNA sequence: TGTGCCAGCAGGGAGGGTACAGGCGTCCTTTATGGCTACACCTTC. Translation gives CASREGTGVLYGYTF.